This is a list of T cell receptor beta chains from one sample in a study of cytomegalovirus exposure and HLA in healthy donors. Assay used: immunoSEQ multiplex PCR; TCRdb lists only in-frame clones, some missing. The profile covers some 110,000 clones, with 65% to 75% appearing a single time and 4% to 5.5% taken by the ten largest. Sequenced sample: PBMCs. The receptors were sampled from a young man in good health and CMV-seropositive. Each CDR3 is given with its conserved first and last residue. D genes are given only for firm matches. A clone size is listed for some rows: how often the clone was seen (once, few, many), or a class if it is expanded.

D: .
V: TRBV6-1
J: TRBJ1-1
size: few
CDR3: CASSHQGKDTEAFF
DNA: TGTGCCAGCAGTCACCAGGGTAAGGACACTGAAGCTTTCTTT

D: TRBD1
V: TRBV19
J: TRBJ1-2
size: .
CDR3: CASSIAGQAYPHLYGYTF
DNA: TGTGCCAGTAGTATAGCCGGACAGGCTTACCCTCACCTCTATGGCTACACCTTC

D: .
V: TRBV5-4
J: TRBJ2-3
size: .
CDR3: CASSVDGRITDTQYF
DNA: TGTGCCAGCAGCGTGGATGGGAGGATTACAGATACGCAGTATTTT

D: .
V: TRBV23-1
J: TRBJ1-6
size: .
CDR3: CASSQSRQGKQSYNSPLHF
DNA: TGCGCCAGCAGTCAATCAAGGCAGGGGAAACAGTCCTATAATTCACCCCTCCACTTT

D: TRBD2
V: TRBV2
J: TRBJ2-1
size: .
CDR3: CASTASYLAGITYNEQFF
DNA: TGTGCCAGCACTGCTAGCTACCTAGCGGGGATTACCTACAATGAGCAGTTCTTC

D: TRBD2
V: TRBV5-8
J: TRBJ2-3
size: .
CDR3: CASSFGLAGGVDTQYF
DNA: TGTGCCAGCAGCTTCGGGCTAGCGGGGGGGGTAGATACGCAGTATTTT

D: TRBD2
V: TRBV7-9
J: TRBJ2-5
size: .
CDR3: CASSLGLAGVRETQYF
DNA: TGTGCCAGCAGCTTAGGACTAGCGGGGGTTCGGGAGACCCAGTACTTC

D: .
V: TRBV2
J: TRBJ1-5
size: .
CDR3: CASSAPNQPQHF
DNA: TGTGCCAGCAGTGCCCCAAATCAGCCCCAGCATTTT

D: .
V: TRBV4-1
J: TRBJ1-1
size: .
CDR3: CASSGSQGSFHEAFF
DNA: TGCGCCAGCAGCGGATCGCAGGGGTCCTTTCACGAAGCTTTCTTT

D: TRBD2
V: TRBV9
J: TRBJ2-1
size: .
CDR3: CASSVPQAGGSYNEQFF
DNA: TGTGCCAGCAGCGTCCCCCAAGCGGGGGGTTCCTACAATGAGCAGTTCTTC

D: .
V: TRBV11-2
J: TRBJ2-7
size: few
CDR3: CASSFLQEQYF
DNA: TGTGCCAGCAGCTTTTTACAGGAGCAGTACTTC

D: .
V: TRBV2
J: TRBJ2-1
size: .
CDR3: CASSAVSNNEQFF
DNA: TGTGCCAGCAGTGCCGTTTCTAACAATGAGCAGTTCTTC

D: .
V: TRBV18
J: TRBJ2-7
size: .
CDR3: CASSPLQLSSYEQYF
DNA: TGTGCCAGCTCACCACTGCAGTTAAGCTCCTACGAGCAGTACTTC

D: TRBD2
V: TRBV7-9
J: TRBJ2-5
size: .
CDR3: CASSWGGVETQYF
DNA: TGTGCCAGCAGCTGGGGAGGGGTGGAGACCCAGTACTTC

D: TRBD1
V: TRBV18
J: TRBJ2-7
size: .
CDR3: CASSDGQGMIFDEQYF
DNA: TGTGCCAGCTCAGACGGACAGGGGATGATTTTTGACGAGCAGTACTTC

D: TRBD1
V: TRBV2
J: TRBJ1-5
size: .
CDR3: CASARTGDSNQPQHF
DNA: TGTGCCAGCGCAAGAACAGGGGATAGCAATCAGCCCCAGCATTTT

D: TRBD1
V: TRBV10-3
J: TRBJ2-1
size: once
CDR3: CAIKAQQGNNEQFF
DNA: TGTGCCATCAAGGCCCAACAGGGGAACAATGAGCAGTTCTTC

D: TRBD1
V: TRBV13
J: TRBJ2-7
size: .
CDR3: CASSSPTGGYEQYF
DNA: TGTGCCAGCAGCTCGCCCACAGGGGGCTACGAGCAGTACTTC

D: TRBD1
V: TRBV30
J: TRBJ2-7
size: .
CDR3: CAWRKTGGTYEQYF
DNA: TGTGCCTGGAGGAAGACAGGGGGGACCTACGAGCAGTACTTC

D: .
V: TRBV4-2
J: TRBJ2-3
size: .
CDR3: CASSQGGGRGDTQYF
DNA: TGTGCCAGCAGCCAAGGAGGAGGGCGCGGAGATACGCAGTATTTT

D: .
V: TRBV10-3
J: TRBJ1-2
size: .
CDR3: CAIRELTNYGYPF
DNA: TGTGCCATCCGAGAACTTACTAACTATGGCTACCCCTTC

D: TRBD2
V: TRBV4-2
J: TRBJ2-3
size: once
CDR3: CASSQDLSLAGPKGTQYF
DNA: TGTGCCAGCAGCCAAGATCTAAGTCTAGCGGGTCCCAAGGGGACGCAGTATTTT

D: .
V: TRBV28
J: TRBJ1-2
size: .
CDR3: CAILRGYGYTF
DNA: TGTGCCATCCTCCGGGGCTATGGCTACACCTTC

D: .
V: TRBV5-6
J: TRBJ1-1
size: .
CDR3: CASSLIGGNTEAFF
DNA: TGTGCCAGCAGCCTAATCGGGGGGAACACTGAAGCTTTCTTT

D: .
V: TRBV18
J: TRBJ2-1
size: .
CDR3: CASSLLPDSNEQFF
DNA: TGTGCCAGCTCACTACTTCCGGACAGCAATGAGCAGTTCTTC

D: TRBD2
V: TRBV4-2
J: TRBJ2-3
size: .
CDR3: CASSQVGAGAPDTQYF
DNA: TGTGCCAGCAGCCAAGTAGGAGCGGGGGCCCCCGATACGCAGTATTTT

D: TRBD2
V: TRBV6-1
J: TRBJ2-5
size: .
CDR3: CASSEAALAGGIQETQYF
DNA: TGTGCCAGCAGTGAAGCGGCCCTAGCGGGGGGGATCCAAGAGACCCAGTACTTC

D: TRBD1
V: TRBV7-9
J: TRBJ1-5
size: .
CDR3: CASTTGQGPQHF
DNA: TGTGCCAGCACTACGGGACAGGGGCCCCAGCATTTT

D: TRBD2
V: TRBV5-1
J: TRBJ2-3
size: .
CDR3: CASSYGLAGGQVRTDTQYF
DNA: TGCGCCAGCAGCTACGGACTAGCGGGGGGGCAGGTACGGACAGATACGCAGTATTTT

D: .
V: TRBV29-1
J: TRBJ2-7
size: .
CDR3: CSARGGTNSYEQYF
DNA: TGCAGCGCACGAGGGGGTACTAACTCCTACGAGCAGTACTTC

D: .
V: TRBV19
J: TRBJ1-5
size: .
CDR3: CATTYGGSPGGQPQHF
DNA: TGTGCCACCACCTACGGGGGTTCTCCCGGAGGACAGCCCCAGCATTTT